This T cell receptor (beta chain) was identified in a study of human T cells and chemical hapten exposure. From the 5' RACE reads, TCRdb called clonotypes with MiXCR, one entry per CDR3 protein. The sample lists about 110,000 distinct CDR3 sequences; around 20% were seen once. Study-level findings and limits: TCRs exceeding 1 in 1000 frequency stayed unchanged with DPC sensitization.

Sequencing started from total RNA isolated from unfractionated whole blood. In its sample, this clonotype was seen a few times. Its target is unknown. The clonotype originates from a human donor in good health.

The CDR3 protein is CSVGQGNTEAFF. The CDR3 DNA follows: TGCAGCGTAGGGCAGGGTAACACTGAAGCTTTCTTT. The chain is built from TRBV29-1 and TRBJ1-1; D is possibly TRBD1 (5 bases). V lost 6 bases and J 2 bases, leaving 10 bases between the germline ends. Germline V CDR1 and CDR2: SQVTM, ANQGSEA. This CDR3 region has 12 residues.